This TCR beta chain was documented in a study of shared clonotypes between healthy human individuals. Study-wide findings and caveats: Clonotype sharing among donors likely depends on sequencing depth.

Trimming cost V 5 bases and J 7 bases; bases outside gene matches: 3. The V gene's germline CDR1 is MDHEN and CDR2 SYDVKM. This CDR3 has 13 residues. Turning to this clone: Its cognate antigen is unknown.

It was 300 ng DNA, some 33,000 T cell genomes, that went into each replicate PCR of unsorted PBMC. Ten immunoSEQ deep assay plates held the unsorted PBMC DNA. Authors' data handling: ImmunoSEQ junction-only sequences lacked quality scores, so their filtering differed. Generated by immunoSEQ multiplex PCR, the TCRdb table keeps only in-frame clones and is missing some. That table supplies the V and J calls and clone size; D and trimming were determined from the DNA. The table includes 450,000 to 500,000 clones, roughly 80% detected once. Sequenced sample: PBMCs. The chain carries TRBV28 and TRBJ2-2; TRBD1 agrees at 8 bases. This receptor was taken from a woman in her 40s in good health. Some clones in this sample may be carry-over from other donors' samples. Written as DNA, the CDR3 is TGTGCCAGCAGTCTGGACAGGGTCGGGGAGCTGTTTTTT. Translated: CASSLDRVGELFF.